The entry below describes one T cell receptor beta chain. In the original analysis: Estimation of nucleated cell counts relied on the amplification of reference gene primers. The method was immunoSEQ multiplex PCR; TCRdb's version includes in-frame clones alone and lacks a portion of them. V and J calls plus clone size are reproduced from that table; the DNA served to infer D and trimming. The data show 150,000 to 200,000 clones, 65% to 80% seen once. Germline V CDR1 and CDR2: SGHTA, FQGNSA. The CDR3 is made up of 11 amino acids. Trimming took 7 bases from V and 2 from J, leaving 5 bases between them. Membership in each cohort depended on participant-reported clinical history. The sample comes from a study of blood T cell repertoires in COVID-19. Study summary: Acute and convalescent COVID-19 samples came from the United States, Italy and Spain.

Material: PBMCs or T cells enriched from blood (not recorded which). This rearrangement joins TRBV7-2 to TRBJ1-2; D remains ambiguous. The source is a woman aged 50 to 60 with acute COVID-19. Written as DNA, the CDR3 is TGTGCCAGCAATATAAACTATGGCTACACCTTC. Encoded protein: CASNINYGYTF.